This T cell receptor (beta chain) was captured by sequencing in a study of shared clonotypes between healthy human individuals. As defined, naive CD8 cells were CD45RO-negative and positively selected for CCR7, with terminally differentiated effector memory CD45RA+ cells excluded. Sequencing used immunoSEQ multiplex PCR; TCRdb keeps in-frame clones, though not all of them. The sample lists about 1,900,000 clones; roughly 94% were seen once. Germline CDR1 is LNHDA and CDR2 is SQIVND (reference sequence). This CDR3 comprises 14 residues. Between the trimmed V and J ends, which lost 3 bases and 1 base, there was a span of 9 bases.

The TCR originated in a young man in good health. Sequencing input: naive CD8+ T cells sorted from blood. The chain links TRBV19 to TRBJ1-1; D not resolved. The CDR3 reads CASSIMDGNTEAFF. DNA for the CDR3: TGTGCCAGTAGTATTATGGACGGGAACACTGAAGCTTTCTTT.